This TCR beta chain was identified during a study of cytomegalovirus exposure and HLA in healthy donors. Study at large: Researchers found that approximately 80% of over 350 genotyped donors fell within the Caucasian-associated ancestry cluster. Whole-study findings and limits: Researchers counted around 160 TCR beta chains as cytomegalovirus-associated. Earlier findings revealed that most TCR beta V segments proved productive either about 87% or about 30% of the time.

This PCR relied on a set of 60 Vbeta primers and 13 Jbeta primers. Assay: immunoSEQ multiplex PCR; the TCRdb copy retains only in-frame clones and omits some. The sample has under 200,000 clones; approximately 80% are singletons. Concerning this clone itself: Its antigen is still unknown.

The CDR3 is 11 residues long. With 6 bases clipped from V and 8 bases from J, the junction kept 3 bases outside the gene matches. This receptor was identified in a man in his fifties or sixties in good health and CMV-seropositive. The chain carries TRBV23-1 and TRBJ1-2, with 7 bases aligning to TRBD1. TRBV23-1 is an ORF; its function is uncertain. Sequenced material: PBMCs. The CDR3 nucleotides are TGCGCCAGCAGGACAGGGAACGGCTACACCTTC. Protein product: CASRTGNGYTF.